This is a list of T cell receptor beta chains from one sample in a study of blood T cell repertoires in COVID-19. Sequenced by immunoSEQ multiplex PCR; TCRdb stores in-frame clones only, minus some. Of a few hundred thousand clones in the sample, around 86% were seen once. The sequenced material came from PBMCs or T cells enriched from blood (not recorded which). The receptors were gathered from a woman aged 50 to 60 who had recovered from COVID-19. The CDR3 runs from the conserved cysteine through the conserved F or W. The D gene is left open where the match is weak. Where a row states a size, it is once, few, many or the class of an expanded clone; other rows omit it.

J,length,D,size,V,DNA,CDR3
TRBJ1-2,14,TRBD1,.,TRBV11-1,TGTGCCAGCAGCTCTCAGACAGGGAGCGATGGCTACACCTTC,CASSSQTGSDGYTF
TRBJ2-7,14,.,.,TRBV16,TGTGCCAGCAACAAGGCCGGGGGCTCCTACGAGCAGTACTTC,CASNKAGGSYEQYF
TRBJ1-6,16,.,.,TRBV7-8,TGTGCCAGCAGACTCACTCAGGCTTCTAATAATTCACCCCTCCACTTT,CASRLTQASNNSPLHF
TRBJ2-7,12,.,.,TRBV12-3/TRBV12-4,TGTGCCAGCAGTTTAAGCCCCATCGAGCAGTACTTC,CASSLSPIEQYF
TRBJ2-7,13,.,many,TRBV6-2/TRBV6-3,TGTGCCAGCAGTTACTCGAGCCAATACGAGCAGTACTTC,CASSYSSQYEQYF
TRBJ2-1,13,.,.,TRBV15,TGTGCCACCAGCAGAGATAGGGGCAATGAGCAGTTCTTC,CATSRDRGNEQFF
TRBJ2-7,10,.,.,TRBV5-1,TGCGCCAGCATTCCAAACGAGCAGTACTTC,CASIPNEQYF
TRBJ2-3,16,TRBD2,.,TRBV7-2,TGTGCCAGCAGCTTAACGGGGAGCGGGAGTTCAGATACGCAGTATTTT,CASSLTGSGSSDTQYF
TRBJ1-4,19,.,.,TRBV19,TGTGCCAGTAGTATCTTTAGGGGGAGGGGGTCCTCAACTAATGAAAAACTGTTTTTT,CASSIFRGRGSSTNEKLFF
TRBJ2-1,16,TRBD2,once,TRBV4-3,TGCGCCAGCAGCCAAGGTTTGCGGGGGACCTACAATGAGCAGTTCTTC,CASSQGLRGTYNEQFF
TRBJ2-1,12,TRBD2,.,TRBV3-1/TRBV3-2,TGTGCCAGCAGCCAAGGGACTAGCGGGCAGTTCTTC,CASSQGTSGQFF
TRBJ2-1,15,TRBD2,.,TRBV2,TGTGCCAGCAGTGAGGGGACTAGCGGGATAGGTGAGCAGTTCTTC,CASSEGTSGIGEQFF
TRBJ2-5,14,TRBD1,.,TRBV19,TGTGCCAGTAGGCTGACAGGGGGCGGTGAGACCCAGTACTTC,CASRLTGGGETQYF
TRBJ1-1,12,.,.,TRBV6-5,TGTGCCAGCAGTTCTAGTGGCACTGAAGCTTTCTTT,CASSSSGTEAFF
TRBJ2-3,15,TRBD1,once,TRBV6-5,TGTGCCAGCAGGAAACAGGGGAATCCTTTGGATACGCAGTATTTT,CASRKQGNPLDTQYF
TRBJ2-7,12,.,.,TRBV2,TGTGCCAGCAGTGTGGACTACTACGAGCAGTACTTC,CASSVDYYEQYF
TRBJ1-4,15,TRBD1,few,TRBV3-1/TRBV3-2,TGTGCCAGCAGACGCCAGGGGGCAGCAAATGAAAAACTGTTTTTT,CASRRQGAANEKLFF
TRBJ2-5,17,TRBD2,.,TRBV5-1,TGCGCCAGCAGCATATCCGGGACTAGCGGGAGTGTGGAGACCCAGTACTTC,CASSISGTSGSVETQYF
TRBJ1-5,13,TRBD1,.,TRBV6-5,TGTGCCAGCAGGCGACAGGGGGATCAGCCCCAGCATTTT,CASRRQGDQPQHF
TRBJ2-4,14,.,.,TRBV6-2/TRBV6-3,TGTGCCAGCAGCCTCGGGACTCTCAAAAACATTCAGTACTTC,CASSLGTLKNIQYF
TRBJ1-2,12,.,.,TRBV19,TGTGCCAGTACTGACTACAGGGACGGCTACACCTTC,CASTDYRDGYTF
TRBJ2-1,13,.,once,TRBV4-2,TGTGCCAGCAGCCAATTAGCACGGGATGAGCAGTTCTTC,CASSQLARDEQFF
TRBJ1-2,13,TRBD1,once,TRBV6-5,TGTGCCAGCAGGCTGAATCAGGGGGGTGGCTACACCTTC,CASRLNQGGGYTF
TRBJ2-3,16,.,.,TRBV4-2,TGTGCCAGCAGCCCACTGTTGGCTAGCGGCACAGATACGCAGTATTTT,CASSPLLASGTDTQYF
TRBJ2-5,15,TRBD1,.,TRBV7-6,TGTGCCAGCAGCCCCGGACAGGGGGCGGGAGAGACCCAGTACTTC,CASSPGQGAGETQYF
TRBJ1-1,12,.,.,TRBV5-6,TGTGCCAGCAGCTTGGCCGCGGAGGAAGCTTTCTTT,CASSLAAEEAFF
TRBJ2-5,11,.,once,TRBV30,TGTGCCTTGGGGACATTGGAGACCCAGTACTTC,CALGTLETQYF
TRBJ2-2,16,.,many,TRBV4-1,TGCGCCAGTCACGAGCTAATGGGAGAACGCACCGGGGAGCTGTTTTTT,CASHELMGERTGELFF
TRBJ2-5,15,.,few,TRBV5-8,TGTGCCAGCAGCTTGGTCTTGAAGGGGCAAGAGACCCAGTACTTC,CASSLVLKGQETQYF
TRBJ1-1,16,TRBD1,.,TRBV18,TGTGCCAGCTCACCTTCGATTCCGGGACAGGGTTCTGAAGCTTTCTTT,CASSPSIPGQGSEAFF
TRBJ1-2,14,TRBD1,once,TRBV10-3,TGTGCCATCAGCACACAGGGGGCGTATTATGGCTACACCTTC,CAISTQGAYYGYTF
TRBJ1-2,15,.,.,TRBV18,TGTGCCAGCTCACCACCAGACCCCGGGGACTATGGCTACACCTTC,CASSPPDPGDYGYTF
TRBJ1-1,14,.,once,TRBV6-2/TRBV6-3,TGTGCCAGCAGTCTACTACAGGTGAACACTGAAGCTTTCTTT,CASSLLQVNTEAFF
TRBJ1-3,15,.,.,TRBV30,TGTGCCTGGAGTACGGGGGGATCCGGTGGAAACACCATATATTTT,CAWSTGGSGGNTIYF
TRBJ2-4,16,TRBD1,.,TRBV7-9,TGTGCCAGCAGCTTAGGGCCCAGGGGGGCCAAAAACATTCAGTACTTC,CASSLGPRGAKNIQYF
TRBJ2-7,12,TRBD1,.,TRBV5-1,TGCGCCAGCACCCCAAACTTCGGACAGGGGGTCTTC,CASTPNFGQGVF